These 16 T cell receptor beta chains originate from one sample sequenced in a study of identical twins. TCRdb used MiXCR to reprocess the 5' RACE reads, holding one entry per CDR3 protein. The sample contains 500,000 to 550,000 distinct CDR3 sequences, less than 25% of which appear only once. This sample was also put to use in a study of T cells expressing NK-cell markers.

Material for sequencing was CD4+ T cells sorted from blood. The receptor set was obtained from a woman between 18 and 30 years old in good health.

This clonotype was seen more than once but under ten times. The chain recombines TRBV20-1 with TRBJ2-7; 10 bases fit TRBD1. Unmatched junction bases numbered 7, after V lost 3 bases and J lost 2 bases. CDR1 is DFQATT, CDR2 SNEGSKA, per germline (reference sequence). The CDR3 length is 15 residues. DNA for the CDR3: TGCAGTGCTAGCCCCCGGGACAGGGGCACCTACGAGCAGTACTTC. Its translation is CSASPRDRGTYEQYF.

Only a few counts were recorded for this clonotype. This chain connects TRBV7-2 to TRBJ1-2, with D possibly matching TRBD1 (5 bases). CDR3 length: 13 residues. From germline, CDR1 is SGHTA and CDR2 FQGNSA. V lost 5 bases and J lost 9, with 16 bases in between. CDR3 nucleotides: TGTGCCAGCAGCCTTGACAGTCTTTCTCGCTACACCTTC. It translates to CASSLDSLSRYTF.

This clonotype has a handful of counts. The chain is built from TRBV20-1 and TRBJ1-3; 10 nucleotides align to TRBD1. Germline V gene sequence: CDR1 DFQATT, CDR2 SNEGSKA (reference sequence). The CDR3 runs 15 residues. V lost 1 base, J lost 2 bases, and 2 bases stayed unmatched. CDR3 DNA: TGCAGTGCTAGAGGGGACAGGGGAGCTGGAAACACCATATATTTT. Translated, it gives CSARGDRGAGNTIYF.

This clonotype was seen more than once but under ten times. CDR3 in DNA: TGTGCCAGCAGCTTAGCGTCGACGGGAGGGGGCACAGATACGCAGTATTTT. Its translation: CASSLASTGGGTDTQYF. The rearrangement uses TRBV7-2 and TRBJ2-3; 8 bases are shared with TRBD2. This CDR3 region has 17 residues. V gave up 0 bases and J gave up 1 base; unmatched junction bases: 6. Germline CDR1 reads SGHTA; CDR2 reads FQGNSA.

This clonotype was recorded many times. The rearrangement joins TRBV5-5 to TRBJ1-5; D unresolved. The CDR3 spans 13 residues. The germline V gene has CDR1 SGHKS and CDR2 YYEKEE (reference sequence). Trimming pared 0 bases from V and 10 bases from J, leaving 11 bases between. CDR3 sequence (DNA): TGTGCCAGCAGCTTGGGGCCGGTCAAACCCCAGCATTTT. It specifies CASSLGPVKPQHF.

V is TRBV11-2 and J is TRBJ2-1, with 9 bases fitting TRBD2. The CDR3 extends over 14 amino acids. Per germline, CDR1 SGHAT and CDR2 FQNNGV. V lost 2 bases to trimming and J lost 6 bases; unmatched junction nucleotides: 2. The CDR3 region is CASSLRRGGNEQFF. CDR3 DNA: TGTGCCAGCAGCTTACGGCGGGGGGGCAATGAGCAGTTCTTC.

This chain uses TRBV29-1 with TRBJ2-7; TRBD2 aligns across 9 bases. The length of the CDR3 is 13 residues. Germline V gene sequence: CDR1 SQVTM, CDR2 ANQGSEA. V shed 1 base, J shed 4 bases, and the junction held 2 bases outside the gene matches. For the CDR3, the DNA is TGCAGCGTTGAAGGGACTAGCGTGTACGAGCAGTACTTC. As protein: CSVEGTSVYEQYF.

This clonotype was observed a few times. The V gene is TRBV20-1, the J gene TRBJ2-1; no clear D. CDR1 is DFQATT and CDR2 is SNEGSKA in the germline V gene (reference sequence). V was cut by 6 bases and J by 0 bases, with 9 bases left in between. This CDR3 region has 13 residues. The CDR3 coding sequence is TGCAGTGCCTGGGGTCCCTCCTACAATGAGCAGTTCTTC. Its translation: CSAWGPSYNEQFF.

This rearrangement joins TRBV6-5 to TRBJ2-7; 7 bases are shared with TRBD1. This CDR3 is 14 amino acids long. CDR1 is MNHEY and CDR2 is SVGAGI in the germline V gene. Trimming at V came to 2 bases and at J to 3 bases, leaving 4 bases not matched to a gene. In DNA, the CDR3 is TGTGCCAGCAGTTACCAACAGGGGCTCTACGAGCAGTACTTC. Encoded protein: CASSYQQGLYEQYF.

The CDR3: CASTSPLLGETQYF. The CDR3 nucleotides read TGTGCCAGCACTTCACCGCTACTAGGGGAGACCCAGTACTTC. This chain links TRBV2 with TRBJ2-5, with a weak D call TRBD2 (5 bases). Between the trimmed V and J ends, which lost 7 bases and 5 bases, there was a span of 17 bases. The CDR3 has 14 residues. Germline CDR1 and CDR2: SNHLY and FYNNEI.

This clonotype came up a few times. The rearrangement joins TRBV29-1 to TRBJ2-3; 8 bases are a match to TRBD1. The CDR3 totals 13 residues. From germline, CDR1 is SQVTM and CDR2 ANQGSEA. J was trimmed by 1 base and V by 6 bases; bases with no gene match: 3. The CDR3 is CSVSGGRTDTQYF. CDR3 sequence (DNA): TGCAGCGTCTCAGGGGGCCGCACAGATACGCAGTATTTT.

The CDR3 is CASSQGITGAFF. The CDR3 DNA reads TGTGCCAGCAGCCAAGGTATAACCGGAGCTTTCTTT. This chain links TRBV3-1 with TRBJ1-1; D unresolved. This CDR3 contains 12 residues. CDR1 is LGHDT and CDR2 is YNNKEL in the germline V gene (reference sequence). V dropped 1 base and J dropped 10 bases, with 10 bases sitting between them.

A few counts support this clonotype. The gene calls are TRBV20-1 and TRBJ1-1; 8 positions match TRBD1. V lost 3 bases to trimming and J lost 3 bases; unmatched junction nucleotides: 3. Germline lookup yields CDR1 DFQATT and CDR2 SNEGSKA (reference sequence). The CDR3 is 13 residues long. The CDR3 loop reads CSASRGQDTEAFF. The DNA for the CDR3 is TGCAGTGCTAGCAGGGGGCAGGACACTGAAGCTTTCTTT.

This rearrangement joins TRBV19 to TRBJ2-6, with D uncertain. Germline CDR1 is LNHDA and CDR2 is SQIVND (reference sequence). Between the trimmed V and J ends, which lost 9 bases and 0 bases, there was a span of 12 bases. This CDR3 has 15 amino acids. The CDR3 sequence is CASASVSSGANVLTF. In DNA form, the CDR3 reads TGTGCCAGCGCAAGCGTTTCCTCTGGGGCCAACGTCCTGACTTTC.

The V gene is TRBV10-3, the J gene TRBJ2-7, with 11 positions matching TRBD2. The CDR3 has 15 residues. Germline V gene data show CDR1 as ENHRY and CDR2 as SYGVKD. V shed 6 bases, J shed 1 base, and the junction held 5 bases outside the gene matches. CDR3: CAIRVGLAASYEQYF. The CDR3 nucleotides are TGTGCCATCAGGGTGGGACTAGCGGCTTCCTACGAGCAGTACTTC.

This clonotype was counted between two and nine times. The chain uses TRBV20-1 and TRBJ1-5; D is perhaps TRBD1 (5 bases). The V end was cut by 5 bases, the J end by 8 bases, with 16 bases between. The germline gives CDR1 DFQATT, CDR2 SNEGSKA (reference sequence). There are 13 residues in the CDR3. Here the CDR3 reads CSAGGTRIEPQHF. Here the CDR3 DNA reads TGCAGTGCTGGCGGGACTCGAATCGAGCCCCAGCATTTT.